The 21 T cell receptor beta chains listed next were all sequenced from one sample in a study of regulatory T cells in long-lasting Graves disease. Time point here: newly diagnosed GD, antithyroid drugs for less than 3 months. Making the TCR library involved RNA that had been extracted from PBMCs. To make TCR beta libraries, researchers used iRepertoire HTBI primers and Arm-PCR of CDR3 regions. In TCRdb, the multiplex PCR reads were re-called with MiXCR into one record per CDR3 protein. The sample has about 440,000 distinct CDR3 sequences, 14% to 15% seen once. These same data were also listed under a study on T cells in Graves' hyperthyroidism and ophthalmopathy.

The sequencing used peripheral blood mononuclear cells (PBMCs), collected at new diagnosis, from a patient treated with antithyroid drugs. These TCRs come from a woman aged 25 to 45 with Graves disease.

For this clonotype: This likely traces to a read error, being one base from a far larger clone. The chain uses TRBV3-1 and TRBJ2-1; TRBD1 aligns across 9 bases. V dropped 5 bases and J dropped 10; count of bases not matched to a gene: 12. The CDR3 extends over 15 amino acids. Germline lookup yields CDR1 LGHDT and CDR2 YNNKEL (reference sequence). The CDR3 DNA follows: TGTGCCAGCAGCGATCTTGCGGGACAGGGCTACGAGCAGTTCTTC. It translates to CASSDLAGQGYEQFF.

This clonotype turned up a few times. The chain links TRBV20-1 to TRBJ2-7, with unresolved D. Deletions cut 0 bases from V and 0 bases from J, with 15 bases between. Germline CDR1 DFQATT, CDR2 SNEGSKA (reference sequence). The CDR3 has 16 amino acids. DNA of the CDR3: TGCAGTGCTAGAGATGTGTTAGCATTCGGCTCCTACGAGCAGTACTTC. Translated, it gives CSARDVLAFGSYEQYF.

The rearrangement joins TRBV4-2 to TRBJ2-7, with 8 bases aligning to TRBD2. V gave up 4 bases and J gave up 3 bases; unmatched junction bases: 11. Germline CDR1 LGHNA, CDR2 YNFKEQ. The CDR3 totals 16 residues. CDR3 sequence: CASSPLGTRSNYEQYF. For the CDR3, the DNA is TGTGCCAGCAGCCCCCTAGGGACTAGAAGCAACTACGAGCAGTACTTC.

This clonotype was picked up many times. The V and J genes are TRBV12-3 or TRBV12-4 and TRBJ2-1, with 9 bases identical to TRBD2. The CDR3 length is 15 residues. The V gene end was trimmed by 3 bases and the J gene end by 2 bases; junction bases not matched to a gene: 2. The CDR3 coding sequence is TGTGCCAGCAGTTTGCTAGCGGGGACCTACAATGAGCAGTTCTTC. It yields the protein CASSLLAGTYNEQFF.

This clonotype was counted a few times. The rearrangement joins TRBV24-1 to TRBJ1-5; 10 nucleotides line up with TRBD1. The CDR3 loop spans 16 amino acids. Trimming at V came to 4 bases and at J to 3 bases, leaving 5 bases not matched to a gene. In germline, CDR1 is KGHDR, CDR2 SFDVKD. In DNA, the CDR3 is TGTGCCACCAGTGAATCGGGACAGGGGAACAATCAGCCCCAGCATTTT. Residues: CATSESGQGNNQPQHF.

This clonotype was picked up many times. The genes are TRBV12-3 or TRBV12-4 and TRBJ1-5; no clear D gene. This CDR3 region has 13 residues. Trimming left V 6 bases short and J 2 bases short, with 8 bases between. The CDR3 DNA is TGTGCCAGCAGGGGCGAGGGCAATCAGCCCCAGCATTTT. It codes for CASRGEGNQPQHF.

The genes are TRBV12-3 or TRBV12-4 and TRBJ1-6, with D maybe TRBD1 (5 bases). Trimming left V 5 bases short and J 7 bases short, with 6 bases between. The length of the CDR3 is 12 residues. The DNA for the CDR3 is TGTGCCAGCAGTCGACAGAATTCACCCCTCCACTTT. As protein: CASSRQNSPLHF.

This clonotype was seen a few times. The chain carries TRBV2 and TRBJ2-2, with D unresolved. The CDR3 consists of 12 residues. The V and J ends lost 6 bases and 7 bases respectively, with 9 bases between them. In germline, CDR1 is SNHLY, CDR2 FYNNEI. CDR3 residues: CASSNSSGELFF. The CDR3 DNA reads as TGTGCCAGCAGCAATTCAAGCGGGGAGCTGTTTTTT.

To note about this clonotype: This may be a read error, as it is one base from a much larger clone. This chain connects TRBV30 to TRBJ1-1; possible D gene TRBD1, 6 bases. The V end was cut by 0 bases, the J end by 9 bases, with 17 bases between. The CDR3 loop spans 14 amino acids. Germline V gene sequence: CDR1 GTSNPN, CDR2 SVGIG (reference sequence). CDR3 DNA sequence: TGTGCCTGGAGTGTCTTGGGCAGGGGATCTCAAGCTTTCTTT. Residues: CAWSVLGRGSQAFF.

This clonotype was observed at least ten times. V is TRBV13 and J is TRBJ2-7; a possible D gene is TRBD1 (6 bases). The CDR3 runs 14 residues. Trimming removed 6 bases from V and 1 base from J, with 13 bases in between. Per germline, CDR1 PRHDT and CDR2 FYEKMQ (reference sequence). CDR3 protein: CASRDGTSSYEQYF. The CDR3 DNA follows: TGTGCCAGCAGGGATGGGACATCTTCCTACGAGCAGTACTTC. The entire variable domain, with the rest obtained from reference TRBV13 and TRBJ2-7, is as follows: AAGVIQSPRHLIKEKRETATLKCYPIPRHDTVYWYQQGPGQDPQFLISFYEKMQSDKGSIPDRFSAQQFSDYHSELNMSSLELGDSALYFCASRDGTSSYEQYFGPGTRLTVT.

This clonotype was seen many times. For the CDR3, the DNA is TGCGCCAGCAGCCCACAGTTCTACAATGAGCAGTTCTTC. Translating gives CASSPQFYNEQFF. The chain recombines TRBV5-1 with TRBJ2-1; D is undetermined. V was pared by 4 bases and J by 3 bases, with 8 bases between. Germline V gene data show CDR1 as SGHRS and CDR2 as YFSETQ. This CDR3 contains 13 residues. Complete variable domain (other parts from reference TRBV5-1 and TRBJ2-1): KAGVTQTPRYLIKTRGQQVTLSCSPISGHRSVSWYQQTPGQGLQFLFEYFSETQRNKGNFPGRFSGRQFSNSRSEMNVSTLELGDSALYLCASSPQFYNEQFFGPGTRLTVL.

J is TRBJ1-4 and V is TRBV5-4; tentatively, D is TRBD1 (6 bases). The V end lost 4 bases, the J end lost 8 bases, and 15 bases lay between the germline ends. This CDR3 spans 14 amino acids. Germline V gives CDR1 SGHNT, CDR2 YYREEE (reference sequence). CDR3 DNA: TGTGCCAGCAGCAAACAGGGCGGTGAAGAAAAACTGTTTTTT. Protein product: CASSKQGGEEKLFF. The full variable domain, with the rest looked up from reference TRBV5-4 and TRBJ1-4, is ETGVTQSPTHLIKTRGQQVTLRCSSQSGHNTVSWYQQALGQGPQFIFQYYREEENGRGNFPPRFSGLQFPNYSSELNVNALELDDSALYLCASSKQGGEEKLFFGSGTQLSVL.

This clonotype showed up many times. V gene TRBV28 combines with J gene TRBJ2-2, with TRBD2 identical over 8 bases. CDR3 size: 16 residues. The germline V gene encodes CDR1 MDHEN and CDR2 SYDVKM. Trimming removed 5 bases from V and 7 bases from J; junction bases left unmatched: 12. CDR3 region: CASSLNLAGQDGELFF. The CDR3 DNA reads as TGTGCCAGCAGTCTAAACCTAGCGGGTCAGGACGGGGAGCTGTTTTTT.

This clonotype was seen many times. The chain employs TRBV3-1 and TRBJ1-1, with D possibly being TRBD1 (5 bases). CDR3 length: 14 amino acids. CDR1 LGHDT and CDR2 YNNKEL come from the germline V gene (reference sequence). Trimming stripped 4 bases from V and 4 bases from J, with 13 bases between. CDR3 residues: CASSPQGWGTEAFF. The CDR3 DNA sequence: TGTGCCAGCAGCCCCCAGGGTTGGGGCACTGAAGCTTTCTTT. Full variable domain (remainder filled in from reference TRBV3-1 and TRBJ1-1): DTAVSQTPKYLVTQMGNDKSIKCEQNLGHDTMYWYKQDSKKFLKIMFSYNNKELIINETVPNRFSPKSPDKAHLNLHINSLELGDSAVYFCASSPQGWGTEAFFGQGTRLTVV.

This sequence joins TRBV9 and TRBJ1-2, with D unclear. This CDR3 comprises 14 residues. Germline V gene lookup returns CDR1 SGDLS and CDR2 YYNGEE. Trimming left V 0 bases short and J 5 bases short, with 11 bases between. CDR3 nucleotide sequence: TGTGCCAGCAGCGTAGCTATCGGAAAGTATGGCTACACCTTC. Translation: CASSVAIGKYGYTF.

This clonotype has ten or more counts. The rearrangement links TRBV5-1 to TRBJ2-7, with TRBD2 matching over 10 bases. The V and J ends lost 0 bases and 6 bases, in that order; junction bases with no gene match: 9. CDR1 and CDR2 (germline): SGHRS, YFSETQ. The CDR3 totals 16 residues. The CDR3: CASSLDLAGAVGEQYF. The CDR3 coding sequence is TGCGCCAGCAGCTTGGATCTAGCGGGAGCGGTGGGCGAGCAGTACTTC. The entire variable domain, with the rest obtained from reference TRBV5-1 and TRBJ2-7, is as follows: KAGVTQTPRYLIKTRGQQVTLSCSPISGHRSVSWYQQTPGQGLQFLFEYFSETQRNKGNFPGRFSGRQFSNSRSEMNVSTLELGDSALYLCASSLDLAGAVGEQYFGPGTRLTVT.

This clonotype has a single count. A much bigger clone sits one base away, suggesting this may be a read error. J is TRBJ2-1 and V is TRBV11-2; the D gene is possibly TRBD2 (6 bases). CDR3 length: 14 amino acids. The germline V gene encodes CDR1 SGHAT and CDR2 FQNNGV. Trimming left V 4 bases short and J 10 bases short, with 17 bases between. CDR3 in amino acids: CASSSPGAGYEQFF. The CDR3 region has the DNA TGTGCCAGCAGCTCCCCGGGAGCGGGCTACGAGCAGTTCTTC.

This clonotype was seen many times. V gene TRBV10-3 combines with J gene TRBJ2-1; the D is unclear. Trimming removed 2 bases at V and 8 bases at J, with 7 bases between. The germline V gene has CDR1 ENHRY and CDR2 SYGVKD. This CDR3 is built from 12 residues. Written as DNA, the CDR3 is TGTGCCATCAGTGAGCGGTTAGATGAGCAGTTCTTC. Translating it yields CAISERLDEQFF.

This clonotype came up a few times. The CDR3 nucleotides read TGTGCTCGGAACGGTGCCGGGGAGGGGTACGAGCAGTACTTC. Its translation: CARNGAGEGYEQYF. This chain uses TRBV30 with TRBJ2-7; 7 positions agree with TRBD2. Germline values: CDR1 GTSNPN, CDR2 SVGIG (reference sequence). This CDR3 region has 14 residues. The entire variable domain, with the rest obtained from reference TRBV30 and TRBJ2-7, is as follows: SQTIHQWPATLVQPVGSPLSLECTVEGTSNPNLYWYRQAAGRGLQLLFYSVGIGQISSEVPQNLSASRPQDRQFILSSKKLLLSDSGFYLCARNGAGEGYEQYFGPGTRLTVT.

This sequence joins TRBV4-1 and TRBJ2-5, with D possibly being TRBD2 (5 bases). Trimming removed 1 base at V and 5 bases at J, with 14 bases between. CDR3 length equals 15 residues. Looked up from germline, CDR1 is MGHRA and CDR2 is YSYEKL. For the CDR3, the DNA is TGCGCCAGCAGCCAAGTAAAAGGACTGGGGGAGACCCAGTACTTC. This gives the protein CASSQVKGLGETQYF.

This clonotype was seen a handful of times. J is TRBJ2-5 and V is TRBV3-1; a possible D gene is TRBD2 (7 bases). The CDR3 runs to 16 residues. V lost 4 bases and J 2 bases, leaving 17 bases between the germline ends. Germline-derived CDR1 and CDR2 are LGHDT and YNNKEL (reference sequence). CDR3 nucleotide sequence: TGTGCCAGCAGCCCCCGGGGAGGGGGAGTTCAAGAGACCCAGTACTTC. It specifies CASSPRGGGVQETQYF.